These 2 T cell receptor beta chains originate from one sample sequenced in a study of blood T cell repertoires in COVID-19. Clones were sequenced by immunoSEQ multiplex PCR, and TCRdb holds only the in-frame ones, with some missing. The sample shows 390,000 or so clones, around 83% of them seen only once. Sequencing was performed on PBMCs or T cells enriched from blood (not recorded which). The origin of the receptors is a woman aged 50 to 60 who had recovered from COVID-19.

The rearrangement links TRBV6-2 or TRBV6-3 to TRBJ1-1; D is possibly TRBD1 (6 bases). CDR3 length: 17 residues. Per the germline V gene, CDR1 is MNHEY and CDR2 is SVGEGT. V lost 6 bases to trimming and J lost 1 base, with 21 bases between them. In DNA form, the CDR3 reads TGTGCCAGCAGCCCCCCCAGGCTAAAGGGGGAGAACACTGAAGCTTTCTTT. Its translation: CASSPPRLKGENTEAFF.

The CDR3 DNA reads TGTGCCAGCAGTTCAGGGACTAGCGGGAGGTATACCTACGAGCAGTACTTC. Residues: CASSSGTSGRYTYEQYF. This chain uses TRBV11-2 with TRBJ2-7; the match to TRBD2 covers 15 bases. Germline CDR1 SGHAT, CDR2 FQNNGV. Trimming at V came to 6 bases and at J to 2 bases, leaving 8 bases not matched to a gene. The CDR3 totals 17 residues.